The entry below gives a single TCR beta chain sequence along with its context. This clonotype occurred a few times. What antigen it recognizes has not been identified. There are no base qualities to consult, and no much larger clone falls within one base. From the cysteine up to the phenylalanine, the CDR3 has a length of 14 residues. Of all the DNA, just the CDR3 is kept, 42 bases in frame from base 1. The V end loses 6 bases and the J end loses 0 bases, and a stretch of 12 bases separates them. Based on the germline V gene, the CDR1 and CDR2 sequences are SGHDN and FVKESK. The sample is drawn from a study of T-cell reconstitution after alpha-beta-depleted transplantation in children (dated by TCRdb to about 2016). In terms of the full investigation: Using TCR repertoire profiling, the study followed T-cell immune reconstitution in a quantitative way in children after TCRalphabeta/CD19-depleted allogeneic hematopoietic cell transplantation.

Findings and caveats that apply to the study as a whole: In some patients, the high TCRbeta diversity seen at day 60 was put down to recipient T cells and intrathymic progenitors that had survived conditioning. Over subsequent months, a decline in hyperexpanded clone frequencies was noted, and after one year, T-cell counts and TCRbeta diversity were mostly ascribed to newly produced T cells. Apparently early alphabetaT-cell count recovery about two months after transplant reportedly relied on only several hundred rapidly expanded clones derived from non-depleted graft cells.

Library construction relied on PCR. Sequencing relied on an Illumina HiSeq 2500. Molecular barcoding was employed in the preparation of TCR libraries, with unique molecular identifiers being used to normalize TCRbeta repertoire quantification. Clones were called with MiXCR by TCRdb after fastp trimmed the public reads at Q25, and only in-frame beta chains were retained. Merged by CDR3 protein, the rows form single entries marked with the most common genes and DNA. The sample table contains around 700,000 distinct CDR3 sequences; only one count was recorded for about an eighth of them. The ten most abundant clones make up about 0.79% of the sample. The label giving this sample's treatment or condition can be read as: allogeneic hematopoietic cell transplantation with graft depleted of TCRalphabeta T cells and CD19 B cells. The children who served as transplant recipients had been given grafts of TCRalphabeta/CD19-depleted allogeneic hematopoietic cells.

This TCR was sampled from a girl aged 2 to 10 with congenital amegakaryocytic thrombocytopenia, due to receive a stem cell transplant. The specimen was PBMCs, collected before TCRalphabeta/CD19-depleted stem cell transplant. The chain is encoded by TRBV14 joined to TRBJ2-7, and TRBD1 may be the D gene, going by 6 matching bases. The CDR3 has the sequence CASRLGQFSYEQYF. The DNA sequence is given as TGTGCCAGCAGACTCGGACAGTTCTCCTACGAGCAGTACTTC.